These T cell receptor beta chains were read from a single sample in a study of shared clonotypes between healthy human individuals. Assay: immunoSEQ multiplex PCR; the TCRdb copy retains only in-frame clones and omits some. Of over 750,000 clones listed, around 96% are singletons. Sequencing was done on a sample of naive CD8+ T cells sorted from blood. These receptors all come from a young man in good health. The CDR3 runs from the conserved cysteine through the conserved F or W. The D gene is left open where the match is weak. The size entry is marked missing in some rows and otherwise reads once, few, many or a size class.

cdr3_aa: CASSSATNEKLFF
cdr3_nt: TGTGCCAGCAGCTCTGCAACTAATGAAAAACTGTTTTTT
clone_size: NA
v_call: TRBV7-9
d_call: NA
j_call: TRBJ1-4

cdr3_aa: CASSVDSSRGGLFF
cdr3_nt: TGTGCCAGCAGCGTAGATTCATCCCGGGGAGGGCTGTTTTTT
clone_size: NA
v_call: TRBV9
d_call: NA
j_call: TRBJ2-2

cdr3_aa: CASSLATGELFF
cdr3_nt: TGTGCCAGCAGCTTGGCGACCGGGGAGCTGTTTTTT
clone_size: NA
v_call: TRBV5-6
d_call: NA
j_call: TRBJ2-2

cdr3_aa: CASSTRDSESNEKLFF
cdr3_nt: TGTGCCAGCTCAACCCGGGACAGCGAATCTAATGAAAAACTGTTTTTT
clone_size: NA
v_call: TRBV18
d_call: TRBD1
j_call: TRBJ1-4

cdr3_aa: CASSFGTYEQYF
cdr3_nt: TGTGCCAGCAGCTTCGGGACGTACGAGCAGTACTTC
clone_size: NA
v_call: TRBV5-6
d_call: NA
j_call: TRBJ2-7

cdr3_aa: CASSPQTSGYTYNEQFF
cdr3_nt: TGTGCCAGCAGCCCACAGACTAGCGGGTATACCTACAATGAGCAGTTCTTC
clone_size: NA
v_call: TRBV7-9
d_call: TRBD2
j_call: TRBJ2-1

cdr3_aa: CASSYSTVGQSRANVLTF
cdr3_nt: TGTGCCAGCAGCTATTCAACTGTAGGACAAAGTCGGGCCAACGTCCTGACTTTC
clone_size: NA
v_call: TRBV12-1
d_call: NA
j_call: TRBJ2-6

cdr3_aa: CASRTATDIQYF
cdr3_nt: TGTGCCAGCAGGACAGCAACGGACATTCAGTACTTC
clone_size: NA
v_call: TRBV6-1
d_call: NA
j_call: TRBJ2-4

cdr3_aa: CASSEWRGGTGELFF
cdr3_nt: TGTGCCAGCAGTGAATGGAGAGGGGGGACCGGGGAGCTGTTTTTT
clone_size: NA
v_call: TRBV6-1
d_call: NA
j_call: TRBJ2-2

cdr3_aa: CASSLRLSPYEQYF
cdr3_nt: TGTGCCAGCAGCTTACGTCTCAGCCCTTACGAGCAGTACTTC
clone_size: NA
v_call: TRBV7-9
d_call: NA
j_call: TRBJ2-7

cdr3_aa: CASSLPWGPRGNTIYF
cdr3_nt: TGTGCCAGCAGCCTACCTTGGGGGCCCCGTGGAAACACCATATATTTT
clone_size: NA
v_call: TRBV7-9
d_call: NA
j_call: TRBJ1-3

cdr3_aa: CASSFRLGGDTQYF
cdr3_nt: TGTGCCAGCAGCTTCCGACTAGGTGGGGATACGCAGTATTTT
clone_size: NA
v_call: TRBV5-6
d_call: NA
j_call: TRBJ2-3

cdr3_aa: CASSVEGAFQETQYF
cdr3_nt: TGTGCCAGCAGCGTAGAGGGGGCTTTTCAAGAGACCCAGTACTTC
clone_size: NA
v_call: TRBV9
d_call: TRBD1
j_call: TRBJ2-5

cdr3_aa: CASSPRGLSTGELFF
cdr3_nt: TGTGCCAGCAGCCCCAGGGGGCTGTCCACCGGGGAGCTGTTTTTT
clone_size: NA
v_call: TRBV11-3
d_call: TRBD1
j_call: TRBJ2-2

cdr3_aa: CASSLGSGYEQYF
cdr3_nt: TGTGCCAGCAGCTTAGGATCGGGTTACGAGCAGTACTTC
clone_size: once
v_call: TRBV7-6
d_call: NA
j_call: TRBJ2-7

cdr3_aa: CASKGRDRSTGELFF
cdr3_nt: TGTGCCAGCAAAGGGCGGGACCGTAGCACCGGGGAGCTGTTTTTT
clone_size: NA
v_call: TRBV2
d_call: NA
j_call: TRBJ2-2

cdr3_aa: CASIAGYNEQFF
cdr3_nt: TGTGCCAGCATAGCGGGCTACAATGAGCAGTTCTTC
clone_size: NA
v_call: TRBV25-1
d_call: TRBD2
j_call: TRBJ2-1

cdr3_aa: CASSADGYSNQPQHF
cdr3_nt: TGTGCCAGCAGTGCCGACGGATATAGCAATCAGCCCCAGCATTTT
clone_size: NA
v_call: TRBV6-5
d_call: NA
j_call: TRBJ1-5

cdr3_aa: CASSFTGFHGYTF
cdr3_nt: TGTGCCAGCAGTTTTACAGGGTTCCATGGCTACACCTTC
clone_size: NA
v_call: TRBV27
d_call: NA
j_call: TRBJ1-2

cdr3_aa: CASSSSTGLASYEQYF
cdr3_nt: TGTGCCAGCAGTTCGTCCACGGGGCTAGCGAGCTACGAGCAGTACTTC
clone_size: NA
v_call: TRBV28
d_call: NA
j_call: TRBJ2-7

cdr3_aa: CASSLEDSILGYTF
cdr3_nt: TGTGCCAGCAGCTTGGAAGACAGTATCCTTGGCTACACCTTC
clone_size: NA
v_call: TRBV13
d_call: NA
j_call: TRBJ1-2

cdr3_aa: CASSPPGLGTGEQYF
cdr3_nt: TGCGCCAGCAGTCCTCCGGGACTAGGGACGGGCGAGCAGTACTTC
clone_size: NA
v_call: TRBV4-1
d_call: TRBD2
j_call: TRBJ2-7

cdr3_aa: CASSPGTSGRAGQETQYF
cdr3_nt: TGCGCCAGCAGCCCCGGGACTAGCGGGAGGGCCGGGCAGGAGACGCAGTATTTT
clone_size: NA
v_call: TRBV5-1
d_call: TRBD2
j_call: TRBJ2-3

cdr3_aa: CASSERGYGADNEQFF
cdr3_nt: TGTGCCAGCAGTGAAAGGGGTTATGGGGCCGACAATGAGCAGTTCTTC
clone_size: NA
v_call: TRBV6-1
d_call: NA
j_call: TRBJ2-1

cdr3_aa: CASSPPGLAGSYEQYF
cdr3_nt: TGTGCCAGCTCACCGCCGGGACTAGCGGGTTCCTACGAGCAGTACTTC
clone_size: NA
v_call: TRBV18
d_call: TRBD2
j_call: TRBJ2-7

cdr3_aa: CASSQGGLASSTDTQYF
cdr3_nt: TGTGCCAGCTCCCAAGGGGGACTAGCGTCTAGCACAGATACGCAGTATTTT
clone_size: NA
v_call: TRBV18
d_call: TRBD2
j_call: TRBJ2-3

cdr3_aa: CASATGFLKQFF
cdr3_nt: TGTGCCAGCGCGACAGGGTTCTTGAAGCAGTTCTTC
clone_size: NA
v_call: TRBV27
d_call: TRBD1
j_call: TRBJ2-1

cdr3_aa: CASSSHLYEQYF
cdr3_nt: TGTGCCAGCAGCTCGCACCTCTACGAGCAGTACTTC
clone_size: NA
v_call: TRBV11-2
d_call: NA
j_call: TRBJ2-7

cdr3_aa: CASSQAGVGEGRNEQFF
cdr3_nt: TGCGCCAGCAGCCAAGCCGGCGTGGGGGAGGGCCGGAATGAGCAGTTCTTC
clone_size: NA
v_call: TRBV4-3
d_call: TRBD2
j_call: TRBJ2-1

cdr3_aa: CASSLSQDRSGETQYF
cdr3_nt: TGTGCCAGCAGCCTATCCCAGGACAGGTCGGGGGAGACCCAGTACTTC
clone_size: NA
v_call: TRBV7-9
d_call: TRBD1
j_call: TRBJ2-5

cdr3_aa: CASSFGQSETQYF
cdr3_nt: TGTGCCAGCAGTTTTGGACAGTCAGAGACCCAGTACTTC
clone_size: once
v_call: TRBV27
d_call: NA
j_call: TRBJ2-5

cdr3_aa: CASSLALGPDGYTF
cdr3_nt: TGCGCCAGCAGCTTGGCCCTCGGCCCCGACGGCTACACCTTC
clone_size: NA
v_call: TRBV5-1
d_call: NA
j_call: TRBJ1-2

cdr3_aa: CASSLMLGQREKLFF
cdr3_nt: TGTGCCAGCAGCTTAATGTTGGGACAAAGAGAAAAACTGTTTTTT
clone_size: NA
v_call: TRBV7-9
d_call: NA
j_call: TRBJ1-4

cdr3_aa: CASSEGQFSNQPQHF
cdr3_nt: TGTGCCAGCAGCGAGGGACAGTTTAGCAATCAGCCCCAGCATTTT
clone_size: NA
v_call: TRBV9
d_call: TRBD1
j_call: TRBJ1-5

cdr3_aa: CASRHVEAREAFF
cdr3_nt: TGCGCCAGCAGACACGTGGAGGCCAGGGAAGCTTTCTTT
clone_size: NA
v_call: TRBV4-1
d_call: NA
j_call: TRBJ1-1

cdr3_aa: CSVEGRGARGNGELFF
cdr3_nt: TGCAGCGTTGAAGGACGGGGTGCGCGGGGTAACGGGGAGCTGTTTTTT
clone_size: once
v_call: TRBV29-1
d_call: NA
j_call: TRBJ2-2

cdr3_aa: CASSGGTSLRSEQYF
cdr3_nt: TGTGCCAGCAGCGGGGGGACTAGCTTACGGTCCGAGCAGTACTTC
clone_size: NA
v_call: TRBV5-6
d_call: TRBD2
j_call: TRBJ2-7

cdr3_aa: CASSYAGDTDTQYF
cdr3_nt: TGTGCCAGCAGCTACGCGGGGGACACAGATACGCAGTATTTT
clone_size: NA
v_call: TRBV7-9
d_call: TRBD2
j_call: TRBJ2-3

cdr3_aa: CASSQDLRGELFF
cdr3_nt: TGTGCCAGCAGCCAAGATCTCCGAGGGGAGCTGTTTTTT
clone_size: NA
v_call: TRBV14
d_call: NA
j_call: TRBJ2-2

cdr3_aa: CSVRLADNTGELFF
cdr3_nt: TGCAGCGTTCGACTAGCCGATAACACCGGGGAGCTGTTTTTT
clone_size: NA
v_call: TRBV29-1
d_call: TRBD2
j_call: TRBJ2-2

cdr3_aa: CASSIVLAGGSEDTQYF
cdr3_nt: TGTGCCAGTAGTATAGTTCTAGCGGGAGGGTCTGAAGATACGCAGTATTTT
clone_size: NA
v_call: TRBV19
d_call: TRBD2
j_call: TRBJ2-3

cdr3_aa: CASSIGRGRNYEQYF
cdr3_nt: TGTGCCAGTAGTATTGGCAGGGGGCGAAACTACGAGCAGTACTTC
clone_size: NA
v_call: TRBV19
d_call: TRBD1
j_call: TRBJ2-7

cdr3_aa: CASSLGGVYEQYF
cdr3_nt: TGTGCCAGCAGCTTGGGCGGGGTCTACGAGCAGTACTTC
clone_size: NA
v_call: TRBV5-4
d_call: NA
j_call: TRBJ2-7

cdr3_aa: CASSPTGHYEKLFF
cdr3_nt: TGCGCCAGCAGCCCGACCGGGCATTATGAAAAACTGTTTTTT
clone_size: once
v_call: TRBV4-1
d_call: NA
j_call: TRBJ1-4

cdr3_aa: CASSERSGNTIYF
cdr3_nt: TGTGCCAGCAGTGAAAGATCTGGAAACACCATATATTTT
clone_size: NA
v_call: TRBV6-1
d_call: NA
j_call: TRBJ1-3

cdr3_aa: CASSESSSYNEQFF
cdr3_nt: TGCGCCAGCAGTGAATCCAGCTCCTACAATGAGCAGTTCTTC
clone_size: NA
v_call: TRBV5-1
d_call: NA
j_call: TRBJ2-1

cdr3_aa: CSGRLAGSYEQYF
cdr3_nt: TGCAGCGGTAGACTAGCGGGCTCCTACGAGCAGTACTTC
clone_size: NA
v_call: TRBV29-1
d_call: TRBD2
j_call: TRBJ2-7

cdr3_aa: CASSSSLPTQYF
cdr3_nt: TGTGCCAGCAGCTCCTCCCTCCCTACGCAGTATTTT
clone_size: NA
v_call: TRBV7-6
d_call: NA
j_call: TRBJ2-3

cdr3_aa: CASSQPTANTEAFF
cdr3_nt: TGCGCCAGCAGCCAACCAACAGCGAACACTGAAGCTTTCTTT
clone_size: NA
v_call: TRBV4-1
d_call: NA
j_call: TRBJ1-1

cdr3_aa: CASRGEPKEAQPQHF
cdr3_nt: TGTGCCAGCAGGGGGGAGCCCAAGGAGGCTCAGCCCCAGCATTTT
clone_size: NA
v_call: TRBV2
d_call: NA
j_call: TRBJ1-5

cdr3_aa: CASSHRQAQGGELFF
cdr3_nt: TGTGCCAGCAGCCACCGACAGGCCCAAGGCGGGGAGCTGTTTTTT
clone_size: NA
v_call: TRBV7-9
d_call: NA
j_call: TRBJ2-2

cdr3_aa: CASSVWARGGNEQFF
cdr3_nt: TGTGCCAGCAGCGTATGGGCTCGTGGGGGGAATGAGCAGTTCTTC
clone_size: NA
v_call: TRBV9
d_call: NA
j_call: TRBJ2-1

cdr3_aa: CASSVVPNYEQYF
cdr3_nt: TGTGCCAGCAGCGTAGTACCAAACTACGAGCAGTACTTC
clone_size: NA
v_call: TRBV9
d_call: NA
j_call: TRBJ2-7

cdr3_aa: CASSSRTGLDEQYF
cdr3_nt: TGCGCCAGCAGCTCAAGGACAGGACTCGACGAGCAGTACTTC
clone_size: once
v_call: TRBV5-1
d_call: TRBD1
j_call: TRBJ2-7

cdr3_aa: CATSRHNRVPGGETQYF
cdr3_nt: TGTGCCACCAGCAGACATAACAGGGTCCCTGGAGGAGAGACCCAGTACTTC
clone_size: NA
v_call: TRBV15
d_call: NA
j_call: TRBJ2-5

cdr3_aa: CASSHLLQGDVLTF
cdr3_nt: TGCGCCAGCAGCCACCTCCTACAGGGCGACGTCCTGACTTTC
clone_size: NA
v_call: TRBV4-3
d_call: NA
j_call: TRBJ2-6

cdr3_aa: CASSPRLAGRDNEQFF
cdr3_nt: TGCGCCAGCAGCCCACGGCTAGCGGGACGGGACAATGAGCAGTTCTTC
clone_size: NA
v_call: TRBV4-1
d_call: TRBD2
j_call: TRBJ2-1

cdr3_aa: CASSLRTPYEQYF
cdr3_nt: TGTGCCAGCAGCTTAAGGACCCCCTACGAGCAGTACTTC
clone_size: NA
v_call: TRBV11-2
d_call: NA
j_call: TRBJ2-7

cdr3_aa: CASSRDPRAEQYF
cdr3_nt: TGTGCCAGCAGCCGTGACCCCAGGGCCGAGCAGTACTTC
clone_size: NA
v_call: TRBV7-9
d_call: NA
j_call: TRBJ2-7

cdr3_aa: CASSLGGTYYEQYF
cdr3_nt: TGTGCCAGCAGCTTAGGCGGGACATATTACGAGCAGTACTTC
clone_size: NA
v_call: TRBV11-2
d_call: NA
j_call: TRBJ2-7